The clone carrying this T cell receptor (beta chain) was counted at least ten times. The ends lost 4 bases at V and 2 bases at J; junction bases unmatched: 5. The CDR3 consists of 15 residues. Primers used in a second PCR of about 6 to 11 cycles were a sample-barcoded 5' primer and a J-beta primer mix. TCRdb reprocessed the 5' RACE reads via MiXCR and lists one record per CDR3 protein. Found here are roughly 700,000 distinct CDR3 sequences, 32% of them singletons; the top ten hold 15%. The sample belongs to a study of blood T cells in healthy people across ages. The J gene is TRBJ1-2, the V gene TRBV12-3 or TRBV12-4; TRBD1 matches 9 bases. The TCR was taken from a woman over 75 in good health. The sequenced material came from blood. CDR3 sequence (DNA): TGTGCCAGCAGTTCGAAGGACAGGGGCAACTATGGCTACACCTTC. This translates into CASSSKDRGNYGYTF.